Below are 9 T cell receptor beta chains sequenced from a single sample in a study of T cell clonotyping in hematopoietic cell transplantation. As for time point: recipient sample about 28 days before transplant, after cytoreduction. Generated by immunoSEQ multiplex PCR, the TCRdb table keeps only in-frame clones and is missing some. The table has approximately 16,000 clones, roughly 93% seen once. This specimen was peripheral blood mononuclear cells, taken before stem cell transplant. Receptor source: a young man with biphenotypic leukemia. Some clones in this sample may be carry-over from other donors' samples.

The chain joins TRBV7-2 to TRBJ1-6; the D gene is possibly TRBD1 (5 bases). This CDR3 has 15 residues. V dropped 4 bases and J dropped 7 bases, with 14 bases sitting between them. The germline V gene has CDR1 SGHTA and CDR2 FQGNSA. CDR3 coding DNA: TGTGCCAGCAGCTCTGATGGACACCCGAATTCACCCCTCCACTTT. The encoded protein is CASSSDGHPNSPLHF. The variable domain in full, completed from reference TRBV7-2 and TRBJ1-6, reads GAGVSQSPSNKVTEKGKDVELRCDPISGHTALYWYRQSLGQGLEFLIYFQGNSAPDKSGLPSDRFSAERTGGSVSTLTIQRTQQEDSAVYLCASSSDGHPNSPLHFGNGTRLTVT.

This chain connects TRBV7-8 to TRBJ1-5; D is uncertain. The CDR3 is made up of 15 amino acids. Trimming cost V 4 bases and J 4 bases, with 14 bases left between them. From germline, CDR1 is SGHVS and CDR2 FQNEAQ. CDR3 nucleotide sequence: TGTGCCAGCAGCTCGGTCCGGCGGACGAATCAGCCCCAGCATTTT. It yields the protein CASSSVRRTNQPQHF.

The rearrangement joins TRBV11-2 to TRBJ1-2; maybe TRBD1 (5 bases). The CDR3 sequence is 13 residues long. Trimming removed 6 bases from V and 5 bases from J, with 13 bases in between. Germline loops: CDR1 SGHAT, CDR2 FQNNGV. CDR3 DNA sequence: TGTGCCAGCAGTTTTGGGGGTGGGTATGGCTACACCTTC. It encodes CASSFGGGYGYTF.

This chain links TRBV6-5 with TRBJ1-1; D unclear. Germline V lookup: CDR1 MNHEY, CDR2 SVGAGI. This CDR3 region has 13 residues. V was clipped by 4 bases and J by 3 bases, with 9 bases between them. CDR3 amino acids: CASSSSSDTEAFF. Here the CDR3 DNA reads TGTGCCAGCAGTTCCAGCTCGGACACTGAAGCTTTCTTT.

This chain joins TRBV5-1 and TRBJ1-6, with D possibly matching TRBD1 (5 bases). The CDR3 is made up of 13 amino acids. The V and J ends lost 0 bases and 8 bases respectively, with 6 bases between them. Germline V lookup: CDR1 SGHRS, CDR2 YFSETQ. CDR3 sequence: CASSLGGYSPLHF. The CDR3 DNA reads TGCGCCAGCAGCTTGGGGGGGTATTCACCCCTCCACTTT.

The V gene is TRBV6-5, the J gene TRBJ1-2; perhaps TRBD1 as D (6 bases). This CDR3 is 14 amino acids long. The germline gives CDR1 MNHEY, CDR2 SVGAGI. The V end was cut by 6 bases, the J end by 4 bases, with 15 bases between. This CDR3 reads CASSLGQRGYGYTF. CDR3 coding DNA: TGTGCCAGCAGCCTTGGACAGAGAGGCTATGGCTACACCTTC.

The genes are TRBV4-3 and TRBJ1-6, with 7 bases that match TRBD1. CDR1 and CDR2 (germline): LGHNA, YSLEER. With 3 bases clipped from V and 4 bases from J, the junction kept 6 bases outside the gene matches. The CDR3 is 16 amino acids. The CDR3 DNA follows: TGCGCCAGCAGCCATACTGGACAGGAATATAATTCACCCCTCCACTTT. It yields the protein CASSHTGQEYNSPLHF.

The chain uses TRBV9 and TRBJ2-5; tentatively, D is TRBD1 (5 bases). Germline-derived CDR1 and CDR2 are SGDLS and YYNGEE. This CDR3 is 15 amino acids long. Trimming took 0 bases from V and 5 from J, leaving 14 bases between them. The CDR3 region is CASSVGTTAGETQYF. Here the CDR3 DNA reads TGTGCCAGCAGCGTAGGCACCACGGCAGGGGAGACCCAGTACTTC.

The chain has TRBV28 and TRBJ2-5; 12 nucleotides align to TRBD1. From germline, CDR1 is MDHEN and CDR2 SYDVKM. The CDR3 consists of 14 residues. V lost 5 bases and J lost 5; bases outside the gene matches: 3. Here the CDR3 reads CASSRDRGLETQYF. In DNA form, the CDR3 reads TGTGCCAGCAGTAGGGACAGGGGGCTTGAGACCCAGTACTTC.